Shown below are 17 T cell receptor beta chains from a single sample sequenced in a study of T cell responses to AZD1222 COVID-19 vaccine. This table comes from immunoSEQ multiplex PCR, and its TCRdb copy is limited to in-frame clones, with some not included. The table has around 140,000 clones, roughly nine tenths seen once. The sequencing here drew on peripheral blood, taken on day 0 of AZD1222 vaccination. Source of these receptors: an adult in good health.

V and J are TRBV14 and TRBJ2-2; D is ambiguous. The CDR3 length is 16 residues. Trimming removed 0 bases at V and 5 bases at J, with 13 bases between. Germline V gene sequence: CDR1 SGHDN, CDR2 FVKESK. CDR3 sequence reads: CASSQDRAGRTGELFF. Written as DNA, the CDR3 is TGTGCCAGCAGCCAAGATAGGGCCGGTCGAACCGGGGAGCTGTTTTTT.

This clone has just one count. The genes are TRBV19 and TRBJ1-2, with a possible D match to TRBD1 (6 bases). CDR1 is LNHDA and CDR2 is SQIVND in the germline V gene (reference sequence). V was trimmed by 11 bases and J by 8 bases, leaving 18 bases between them. This CDR3 is built from 12 residues. Here the CDR3 reads CAARQAPLGYTF. The CDR3 nucleotides read TGTGCCGCAAGACAGGCGCCTCTAGGCTACACCTTC.

The V and J genes are TRBV2 and TRBJ1-1, with 8 bases lining up with TRBD1. Germline values: CDR1 SNHLY, CDR2 FYNNEI. V shed 6 bases, J shed 2 bases, and the junction held 5 bases outside the gene matches. This CDR3 spans 14 amino acids. In DNA form, the CDR3 reads TGTGCCAGCAGGAGGACAGGGACCAACACTGAAGCTTTCTTT. Translation: CASRRTGTNTEAFF.

This rearrangement joins TRBV6-5 to TRBJ1-5; no clear D gene. The CDR3 totals 14 residues. CDR1 MNHEY and CDR2 SVGAGI come from the germline V gene. Trimming removed 5 bases at V and 6 bases at J, with 14 bases between. The CDR3 reads CASSKPMAGQPQHF. The CDR3 DNA reads as TGTGCCAGCAGTAAACCCATGGCAGGTCAGCCCCAGCATTTT.

This clone has more than one count but fewer than ten. The chain couples TRBV14 to TRBJ1-1; TRBD1 matches at 10 bases. Per germline, CDR1 SGHDN and CDR2 FVKESK. V was pared by 4 bases and J by 4 bases, with 0 bases of the junction left unmatched. The CDR3 is 13 residues long. The DNA for the CDR3 is TGTGCCAGCAGCCGGACAGGGGGCACTGAAGCTTTCTTT. This sequence encodes CASSRTGGTEAFF.

This clone was picked up a small number of times. This chain links TRBV9 with TRBJ1-2; D ambiguous. The CDR3 sequence is 15 residues long. The germline V and J ends were trimmed by 1 base and 0 bases, with 10 bases remaining between them. CDR1 is SGDLS, CDR2 YYNGEE, per germline. As DNA, the CDR3 is TGTGCCAGCAGCGTAATGGCAGGCGCTAACTATGGCTACACCTTC. It encodes CASSVMAGANYGYTF.

This chain connects TRBV28 to TRBJ2-1; the D gene is possibly TRBD2 (6 bases). The germline V and J ends were trimmed by 4 bases and 8 bases, with 21 bases remaining between them. The CDR3 runs to 16 residues. Germline V lookup: CDR1 MDHEN, CDR2 SYDVKM. The CDR3 spells CASSSITSSWRYEQFF. CDR3 bases: TGTGCCAGCAGTTCCATAACTAGCTCCTGGCGATATGAGCAGTTCTTC.

The rearrangement joins TRBV28 to TRBJ1-2; no definite D call. Trimming cost V 5 bases and J 2 bases, with 15 bases left between them. The CDR3 consists of 15 residues. Germline V gene sequence: CDR1 MDHEN, CDR2 SYDVKM. For the CDR3, the DNA is TGTGCCAGCAGTCCCCGCGGGCAGCCAAACTATGGCTACACCTTC. This codes for CASSPRGQPNYGYTF.

The rearrangement joins TRBV4-1 to TRBJ2-1; D possibly corresponds to TRBD1 (5 bases). Trimming removed 0 bases at V and 6 bases at J, with 12 bases between. Per germline, CDR1 MGHRA and CDR2 YSYEKL. This CDR3 has 15 amino acids. CDR3 region: CASSQDIKGINEQFF. Written as DNA, the CDR3 is TGCGCCAGCAGCCAAGATATTAAGGGGATCAATGAGCAGTTCTTC.

This clone showed up just a few times. CDR3 sequence (DNA): TGTGCCACCAGTGATTTGACAGACTCGTACAATGAGCAGTTCTTC. This gives the protein CATSDLTDSYNEQFF. The chain recombines TRBV24-1 with TRBJ2-1; D is unclear. Trimming stripped 0 bases from V and 4 bases from J, with 9 bases between. Germline CDR1 KGHDR, CDR2 SFDVKD. The length of the CDR3 is 15 residues.

CDR3: CASSLRGSYEQYF. The CDR3 bases are TGTGCCAGCTCCCTACGCGGTAGCTACGAGCAGTACTTC. J is TRBJ2-7 and V is TRBV28; D not resolved. V lost 8 bases and J 3 bases, leaving 14 bases between the germline ends. The CDR3 has 13 residues. Germline assignment: CDR1 MDHEN and CDR2 SYDVKM.

This chain joins TRBV2 and TRBJ2-3; 13 bases match TRBD2. CDR3 length equals 15 residues. Unmatched junction bases numbered 4, after V lost 6 bases and J lost 4 bases. Germline CDR1 reads SNHLY; CDR2 reads FYNNEI. As DNA, the CDR3 is TGTGCCAGCAGCGGACTAGCGGGAGAAGCAGATACGCAGTATTTT. It codes for CASSGLAGEADTQYF.

Notes on this clone: A junction boundary mismatches the germline segment, possibly from a read error. The chain employs TRBV18 and TRBJ1-5; TRBD1 matches 7 bases. The CDR3 loop spans 15 amino acids. Germline CDR1 reads KGHSH; CDR2 reads LQKENI. The CDR3 DNA is TGTGCCAGCTCAGGATACAGGGGTAGCGATCAGCCCCAGCATTTT. This gives the protein CASSGYRGSDQPQHF.

This clone showed up just once. CDR3 residues: CAWSARRTNQPQHF. DNA of the CDR3: TGTGCCTGGAGTGCTCGCCGAACCAATCAGCCCCAGCATTTT. The chain carries TRBV30 and TRBJ1-5; no definite D call. V was pared by 1 base and J by 3 bases, with 10 bases between. CDR3 length: 14 amino acids. CDR1 is GTSNPN, CDR2 SVGIG, per germline (reference sequence).

The chain has TRBV19 and TRBJ1-4; D ambiguous. Germline V gene lookup returns CDR1 LNHDA and CDR2 SQIVND (reference sequence). The CDR3 spans 12 residues. V shed 3 bases and J shed 8 bases, with 7 bases lying between them. CDR3 nucleotides: TGTGCCAGTAGTATCCCCATGGAAAAACTGTTTTTT. Amino acid sequence: CASSIPMEKLFF.

The V and J genes are TRBV27 and TRBJ1-2, with 7 bases that match TRBD1. Germline V gene sequence: CDR1 MNHEY, CDR2 SMNVEV (reference sequence). The length of the CDR3 is 16 residues. V gave up 0 bases and J gave up 3 bases; unmatched junction bases: 7. In DNA form, the CDR3 reads TGTGCCAGCAGTTTATCGGGAAGGGGGCTCCACTATGGCTACACCTTC. Translated, it gives CASSLSGRGLHYGYTF.

The V and J genes are TRBV6-1 and TRBJ2-3; 7 bases align to TRBD2. The ends lost 5 bases at V and 3 bases at J; junction bases unmatched: 14. Germline V lookup: CDR1 MNHNS, CDR2 SASEGT. The CDR3 sequence is 17 residues long. For the CDR3, the DNA is TGTGCCAGCAGTAAAGAAAGCGGGGCGGGTTTAACAGATACGCAGTATTTT. Residues: CASSKESGAGLTDTQYF.